What follows are 4 T cell receptor beta chains derived from one specimen sequenced in a study of cytomegalovirus exposure and HLA in healthy donors. Primers included in the PCR were 60 Vbeta and 13 Jbeta primers. Assay: immunoSEQ multiplex PCR; the TCRdb copy retains only in-frame clones and omits some. The data show around 180,000 clones, approximately 88% seen once. Sequencing used PBMCs. The receptors shown here come from a boy aged 2-9 years in good health and CMV-seronegative.

The V gene is TRBV2, the J gene TRBJ2-1, with TRBD2 matching 10 bases. Looked up from germline, CDR1 is SNHLY and CDR2 is FYNNEI. Unmatched junction bases numbered 3, after V lost 7 bases and J lost 6 bases. This CDR3 has 13 amino acids. The CDR3: CASNGLAANEQFF. Written as DNA, the CDR3 is TGTGCCAGCAACGGACTAGCGGCCAATGAGCAGTTCTTC.

The chain links TRBV27 to TRBJ2-4, with 10 bases identical to TRBD2. Germline V CDR1 and CDR2: MNHEY, SMNVEV (reference sequence). The ends lost 3 bases at V and 10 bases at J; junction bases unmatched: 15. The CDR3 loop spans 17 amino acids. CDR3 bases: TGTGCCAGCAGTTTGCTTCTACCTACTAGCGGGGTGCGGATTCAGTACTTC. Its protein product is CASSLLLPTSGVRIQYF.

The J gene is TRBJ2-7, the V gene TRBV11-2, with TRBD2 as a possible D gene (5 bases). The germline V gene encodes CDR1 SGHAT and CDR2 FQNNGV. This CDR3 comprises 13 residues. Between the trimmed V and J ends, which lost 6 bases and 4 bases, there was a span of 13 bases. Here the CDR3 reads CASSPKAVYEQYF. As DNA, the CDR3 is TGTGCCAGCAGTCCAAAAGCGGTTTACGAGCAGTACTTC.

This clone was counted a single time. The chain has TRBV30 and TRBJ2-4; D call uncertain. The CDR3 covers 15 residues. Trimming pared 0 bases from V and 0 bases from J, leaving 9 bases between. CDR1 is GTSNPN and CDR2 is SVGIG in the germline V gene (reference sequence). The CDR3 reads CAWSVSRLAKNIQYF. The CDR3 nucleotides read TGTGCCTGGAGTGTATCCCGTCTAGCCAAAAACATTCAGTACTTC. Complete variable domain (other parts from reference TRBV30 and TRBJ2-4): SQTIHQWPATLVQPVGSPLSLECTVEGTSNPNLYWYRQAAGRGLQLLFYSVGIGQISSEVPQNLSASRPQDRQFILSSKKLLLSDSGFYLCAWSVSRLAKNIQYFGAGTRLSVL.